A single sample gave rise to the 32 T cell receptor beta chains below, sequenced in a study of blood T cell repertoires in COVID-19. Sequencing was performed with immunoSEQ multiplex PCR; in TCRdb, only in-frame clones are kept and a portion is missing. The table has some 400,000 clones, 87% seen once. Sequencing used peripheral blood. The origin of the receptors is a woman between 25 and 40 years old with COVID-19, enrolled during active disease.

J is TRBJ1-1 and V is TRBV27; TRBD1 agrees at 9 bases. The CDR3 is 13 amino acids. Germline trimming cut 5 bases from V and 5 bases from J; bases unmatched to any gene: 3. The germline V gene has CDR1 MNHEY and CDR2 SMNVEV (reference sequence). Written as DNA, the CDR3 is TGTGCCAGCAGTACAGGGGGCGGGACTGAAGCTTTCTTT. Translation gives CASSTGGGTEAFF.

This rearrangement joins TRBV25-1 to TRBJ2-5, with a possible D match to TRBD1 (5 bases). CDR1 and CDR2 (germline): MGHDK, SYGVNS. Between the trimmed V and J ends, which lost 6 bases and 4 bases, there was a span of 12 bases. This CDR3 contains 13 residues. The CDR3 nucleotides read TGTGCCAGCAGAGGGGTGGGCCGAGAGACCCAGTACTTC. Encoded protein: CASRGVGRETQYF.

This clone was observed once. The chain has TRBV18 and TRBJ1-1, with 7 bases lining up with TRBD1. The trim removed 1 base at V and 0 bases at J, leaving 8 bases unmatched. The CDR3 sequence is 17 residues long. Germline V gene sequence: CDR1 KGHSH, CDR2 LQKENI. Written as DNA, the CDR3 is TGTGCCAGCTCACCACTCTTGGCAGGGGGAATGAACACTGAAGCTTTCTTT. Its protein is CASSPLLAGGMNTEAFF.

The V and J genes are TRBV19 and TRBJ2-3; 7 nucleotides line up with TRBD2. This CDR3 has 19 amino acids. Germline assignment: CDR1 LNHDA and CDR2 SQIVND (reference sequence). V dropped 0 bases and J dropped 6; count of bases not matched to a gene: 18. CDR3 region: CASSIDILLGSGARDTQYF. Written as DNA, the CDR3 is TGTGCCAGTAGTATAGATATCCTATTAGGGAGCGGGGCCCGGGATACGCAGTATTTT.

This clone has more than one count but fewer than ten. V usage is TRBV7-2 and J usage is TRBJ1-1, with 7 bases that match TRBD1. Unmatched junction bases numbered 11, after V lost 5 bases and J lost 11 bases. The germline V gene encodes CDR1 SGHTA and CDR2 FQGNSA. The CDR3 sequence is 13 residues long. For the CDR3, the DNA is TGTGCCAGCAGCCCGACAGGGAGCAAGTTGGCTTTCTTT. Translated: CASSPTGSKLAFF.

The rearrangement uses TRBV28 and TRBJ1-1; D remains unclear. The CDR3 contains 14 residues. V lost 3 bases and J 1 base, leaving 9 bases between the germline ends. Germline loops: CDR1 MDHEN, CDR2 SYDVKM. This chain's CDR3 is CASSFTRGNTEAFF. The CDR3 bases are TGTGCCAGCAGTTTTACCCGGGGGAACACTGAAGCTTTCTTT.

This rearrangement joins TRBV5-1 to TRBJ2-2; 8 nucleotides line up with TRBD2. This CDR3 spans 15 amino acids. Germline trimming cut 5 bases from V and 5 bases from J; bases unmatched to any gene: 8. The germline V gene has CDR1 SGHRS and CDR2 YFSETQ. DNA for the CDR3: TGCGCCAGCAGTTTGCCAGCGGGAGATACCGGGGAGCTGTTTTTT. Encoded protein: CASSLPAGDTGELFF.

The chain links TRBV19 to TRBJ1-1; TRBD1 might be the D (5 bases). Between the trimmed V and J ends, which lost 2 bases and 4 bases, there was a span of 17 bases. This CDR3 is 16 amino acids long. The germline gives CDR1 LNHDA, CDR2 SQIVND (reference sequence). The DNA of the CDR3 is TGTGCCAGTAGTATAAGTTGGGCAGGGTCGGGCACTGAAGCTTTCTTT. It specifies CASSISWAGSGTEAFF.

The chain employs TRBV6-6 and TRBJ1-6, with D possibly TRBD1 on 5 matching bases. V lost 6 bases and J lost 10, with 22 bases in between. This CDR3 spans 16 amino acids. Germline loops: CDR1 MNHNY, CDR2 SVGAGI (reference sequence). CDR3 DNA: TGTGCCAGCAGCTCCAACCTTGACAGTTTAGGCTCACCCCTCCACTTT. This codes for CASSSNLDSLGSPLHF.

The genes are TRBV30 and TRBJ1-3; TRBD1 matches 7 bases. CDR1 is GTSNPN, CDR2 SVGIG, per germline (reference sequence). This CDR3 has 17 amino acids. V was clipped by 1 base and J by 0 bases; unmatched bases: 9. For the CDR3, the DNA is TGTGCCTGGAGTGGCGGGACAGTCCAAATCTCTGGAAACACCATATATTTT. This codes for CAWSGGTVQISGNTIYF.

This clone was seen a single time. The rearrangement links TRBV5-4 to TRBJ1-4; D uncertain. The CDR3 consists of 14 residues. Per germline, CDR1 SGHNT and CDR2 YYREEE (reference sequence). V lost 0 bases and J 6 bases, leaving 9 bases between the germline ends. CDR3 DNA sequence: TGTGCCAGCAGCTTGGTAGGAGCGGATGAAAAACTGTTTTTT. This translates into CASSLVGADEKLFF.

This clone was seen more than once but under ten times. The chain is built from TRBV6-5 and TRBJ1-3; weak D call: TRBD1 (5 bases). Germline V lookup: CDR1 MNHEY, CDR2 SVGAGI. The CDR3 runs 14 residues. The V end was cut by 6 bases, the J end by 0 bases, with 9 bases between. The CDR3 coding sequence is TGTGCCAGCAGCCTGGGGCGCTCTGGAAACACCATATATTTT. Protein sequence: CASSLGRSGNTIYF.

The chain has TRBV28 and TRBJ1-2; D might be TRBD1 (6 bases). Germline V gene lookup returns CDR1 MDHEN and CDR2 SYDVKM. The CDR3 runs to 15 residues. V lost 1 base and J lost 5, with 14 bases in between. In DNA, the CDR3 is TGTGCCAGCAGTTTATTAACAGGGAATAGGTATGGCTACACCTTC. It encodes CASSLLTGNRYGYTF.

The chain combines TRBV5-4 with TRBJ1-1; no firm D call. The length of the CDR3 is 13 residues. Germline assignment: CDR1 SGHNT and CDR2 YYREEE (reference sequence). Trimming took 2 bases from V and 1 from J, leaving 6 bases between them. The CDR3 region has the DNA TGTGCCAGCAGCTTTTCACAGAACACTGAAGCTTTCTTT. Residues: CASSFSQNTEAFF.

CDR3 in amino acids: CASSPQRTSGSLRYGTDTQYF. Written as DNA, the CDR3 is TGTGCCAGCAGCCCCCAGCGGACTAGCGGGAGTTTAAGGTATGGCACAGATACGCAGTATTTT. The gene calls are TRBV9 and TRBJ2-3, with 13 bases fitting TRBD2. This CDR3 region has 21 residues. J lost 1 base, V lost 4 bases, and 18 bases had no gene match. Germline assignment: CDR1 SGDLS and CDR2 YYNGEE.

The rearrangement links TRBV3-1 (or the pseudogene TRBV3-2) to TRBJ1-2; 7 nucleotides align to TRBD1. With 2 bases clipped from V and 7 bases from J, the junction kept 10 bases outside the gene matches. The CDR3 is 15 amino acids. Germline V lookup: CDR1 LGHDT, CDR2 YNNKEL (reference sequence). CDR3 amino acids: CASSQSRTGFFGYTF. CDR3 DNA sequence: TGTGCCAGCAGCCAAAGCAGGACAGGATTTTTTGGCTACACCTTC.

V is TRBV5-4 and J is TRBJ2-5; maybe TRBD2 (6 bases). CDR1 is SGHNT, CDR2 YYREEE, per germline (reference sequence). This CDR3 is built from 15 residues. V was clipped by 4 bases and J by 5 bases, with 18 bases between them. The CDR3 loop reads CASSPPGVKRETQYF. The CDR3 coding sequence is TGTGCCAGCAGCCCCCCGGGGGTGAAGAGGGAGACCCAGTACTTC.

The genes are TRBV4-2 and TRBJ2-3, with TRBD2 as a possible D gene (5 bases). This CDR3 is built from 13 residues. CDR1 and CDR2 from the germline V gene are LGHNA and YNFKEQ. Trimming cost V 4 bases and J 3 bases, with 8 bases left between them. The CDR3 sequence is CASSPPGTDTQYF. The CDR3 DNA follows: TGTGCCAGCAGCCCCCCGGGGACAGATACGCAGTATTTT.

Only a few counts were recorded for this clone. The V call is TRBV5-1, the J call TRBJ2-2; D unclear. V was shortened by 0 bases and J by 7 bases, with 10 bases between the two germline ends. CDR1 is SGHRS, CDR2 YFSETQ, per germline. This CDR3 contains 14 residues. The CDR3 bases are TGCGCCAGCAGCTTGGCTAGTCGTGGCGGGGAGCTGTTTTTT. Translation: CASSLASRGGELFF.

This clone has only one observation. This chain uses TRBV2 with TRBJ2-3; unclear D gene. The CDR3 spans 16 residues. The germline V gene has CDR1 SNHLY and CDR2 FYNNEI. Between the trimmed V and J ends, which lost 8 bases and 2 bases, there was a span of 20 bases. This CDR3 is CASRGVPARNTDTQYF. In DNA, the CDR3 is TGTGCCAGCCGAGGAGTGCCAGCCAGAAACACAGATACGCAGTATTTT.

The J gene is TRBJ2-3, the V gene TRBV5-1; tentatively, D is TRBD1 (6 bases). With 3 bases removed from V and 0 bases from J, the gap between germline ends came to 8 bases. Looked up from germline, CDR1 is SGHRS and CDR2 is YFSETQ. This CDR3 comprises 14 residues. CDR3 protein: CASSWTDSTDTQYF. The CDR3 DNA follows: TGCGCCAGCAGCTGGACAGATAGCACAGATACGCAGTATTTT.

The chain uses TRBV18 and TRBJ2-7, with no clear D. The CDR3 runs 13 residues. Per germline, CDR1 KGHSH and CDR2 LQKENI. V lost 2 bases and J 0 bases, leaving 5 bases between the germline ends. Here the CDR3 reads CASSPASSYEQYF. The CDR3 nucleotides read TGTGCCAGCTCACCAGCTAGCTCCTACGAGCAGTACTTC.

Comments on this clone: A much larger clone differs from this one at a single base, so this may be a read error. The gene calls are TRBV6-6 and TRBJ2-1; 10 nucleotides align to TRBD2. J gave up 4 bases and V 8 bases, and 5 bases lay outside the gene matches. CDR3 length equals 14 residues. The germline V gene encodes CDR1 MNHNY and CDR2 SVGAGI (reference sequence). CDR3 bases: TGTGCCAGCGGGACTAGCGAGTCTTACAATGAGCAGTTCTTC. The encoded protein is CASGTSESYNEQFF.

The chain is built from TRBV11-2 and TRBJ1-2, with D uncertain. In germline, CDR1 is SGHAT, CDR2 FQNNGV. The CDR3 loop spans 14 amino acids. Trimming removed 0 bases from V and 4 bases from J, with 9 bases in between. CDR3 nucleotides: TGTGCCAGCAGCTTAGAATCCGGGATCTATGGCTACACCTTC. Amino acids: CASSLESGIYGYTF.

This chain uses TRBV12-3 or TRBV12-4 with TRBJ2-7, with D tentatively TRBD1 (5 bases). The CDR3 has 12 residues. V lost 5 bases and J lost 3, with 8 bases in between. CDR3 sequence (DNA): TGTGCCAGCAGTCGGACACTCTACGAGCAGTACTTC. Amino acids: CASSRTLYEQYF.

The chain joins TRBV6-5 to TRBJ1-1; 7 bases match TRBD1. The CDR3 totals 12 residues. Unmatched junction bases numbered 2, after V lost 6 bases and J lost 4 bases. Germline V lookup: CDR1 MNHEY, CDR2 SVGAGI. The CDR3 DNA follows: TGTGCCAGCAGAGCAGGGGGCACTGAAGCTTTCTTT. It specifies CASRAGGTEAFF.

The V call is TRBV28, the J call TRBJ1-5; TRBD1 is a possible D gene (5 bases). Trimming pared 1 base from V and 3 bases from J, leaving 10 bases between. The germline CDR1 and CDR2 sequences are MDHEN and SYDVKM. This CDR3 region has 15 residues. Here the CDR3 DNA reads TGTGCCAGCAGTTTATTAGGGGAGGTCAATCAGCCCCAGCATTTT. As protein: CASSLLGEVNQPQHF. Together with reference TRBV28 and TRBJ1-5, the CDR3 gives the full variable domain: DVKVTQSSRYLVKRTGEKVFLECVQDMDHENMFWYRQDPGLGLRLIYFSYDVKMKEKGDIPEGYSVSREKKERFSLILESASTNQTSMYLCASSLLGEVNQPQHFGDGTRLSIL.

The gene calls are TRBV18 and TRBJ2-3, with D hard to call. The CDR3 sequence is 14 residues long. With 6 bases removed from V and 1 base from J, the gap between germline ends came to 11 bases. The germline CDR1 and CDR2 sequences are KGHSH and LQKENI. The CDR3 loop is CASSRQVGTDTQYF. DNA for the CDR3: TGTGCCAGCTCCAGGCAGGTAGGCACAGATACGCAGTATTTT.

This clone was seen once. CDR3 region: CASSLSTSGIIYEQYF. The DNA for the CDR3 is TGTGCCAGCAGTTTATCGACTAGCGGGATTATATACGAGCAGTACTTC. The chain is built from TRBV27 and TRBJ2-7; 11 nucleotides line up with TRBD2. In germline, CDR1 is MNHEY, CDR2 SMNVEV (reference sequence). J was trimmed by 4 bases and V by 0 bases; bases with no gene match: 5. The CDR3 is 16 residues long.

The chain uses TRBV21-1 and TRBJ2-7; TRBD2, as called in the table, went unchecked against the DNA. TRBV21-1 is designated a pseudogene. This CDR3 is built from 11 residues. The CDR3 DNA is TGTGCCAGCAGCAAAGGAGACGAGCAGTACTTC. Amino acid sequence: CASSKGDEQYF.

CDR3 bases: TGTGCCAGTAGTCCAGAAGGGAGCAGCTCGATACCCTACGAGCAGTACTTC. Translation gives CASSPEGSSSIPYEQYF. The chain recombines TRBV19 with TRBJ2-7, with TRBD2 as a possible D gene (5 bases). Trimming removed 5 bases from V and 2 bases from J, with 22 bases in between. The CDR3 is made up of 17 amino acids. CDR1 is LNHDA and CDR2 is SQIVND in the germline V gene (reference sequence).

CDR3 in DNA: TGTGCCAGCAGTCTGGACAGGGGGCTTGGAAACACCATATATTTT. Residues: CASSLDRGLGNTIYF. The chain uses TRBV6-5 and TRBJ1-3, with TRBD1 matching over 11 bases. The CDR3 totals 15 residues. The junction had 3 bases not matched to a gene; V was cut back by 5 bases and J by 3 bases. Germline loops: CDR1 MNHEY, CDR2 SVGAGI.